A selection of T cell receptor beta chains follows, all from one sample in a study of early T cells in non-severe SARS-CoV-2 infection. TCRdb called the 5' RACE reads again in MiXCR, with one record for every CDR3 protein. Among 75,000 to 90,000 distinct CDR3 sequences listed, 13% were seen once. Sample: whole blood. Source of these receptors: an adult who was a healthcare worker with PCR-confirmed SARS-CoV-2 infection or an uninfected control (not recorded which). Both conserved end residues are part of each CDR3. A D gene is named only where the DNA matches it firmly. The size entry is marked missing in some rows and otherwise reads once, few, many or a size class.

V	length	size	J	D	DNA	CDR3
TRBV28	14	many	TRBJ2-1	-	TGTGCCAGCCGGCTACGGAGCTCCTACAATGAGCAGTTCTTC	CASRLRSSYNEQFF
TRBV11-3	16	-	TRBJ2-2	-	TGTGCCAGCAGCCGAGGCGGGACAGCGAACACCGGGGAGCTGTTTTTT	CASSRGGTANTGELFF
TRBV29-1	11	few	TRBJ2-1	-	TGCAGCGTCGTCCCAGGGAGTGAGCAGTTCTTC	CSVVPGSEQFF
TRBV7-9	15	many	TRBJ2-1	-	TGTGCCAGCAGCGCCTTAGCGCAATTCTACAATGAGCAGTTCTTC	CASSALAQFYNEQFF
TRBV6-2/TRBV6-3	15	-	TRBJ1-1	-	TGTGCCAGCAGTTACTCGGGAGACAGGAACACTGAAGCTTTCTTT	CASSYSGDRNTEAFF
TRBV28	16	many	TRBJ2-7	TRBD2	TGTGCCAGCAGTTTATCCCGGGGGGGAGGGCTGGCCGAGCAGTACTTC	CASSLSRGGGLAEQYF
TRBV2	14	many	TRBJ1-5	TRBD1	TGTGCCAGCAGTGCGGGACAGGACCTAGGGCCCCAGCATTTT	CASSAGQDLGPQHF
TRBV5-1	14	-	TRBJ1-1	-	TGCGCCAGCAGCTTGGAAGGACTGAACACTGAAGCTTTCTTT	CASSLEGLNTEAFF
TRBV12-3/TRBV12-4	13	many	TRBJ1-1	-	TGTGCCAGCACCGCAGGTTTGAACACTGAAGCTTTCTTT	CASTAGLNTEAFF
TRBV29-1	11	-	TRBJ2-3	-	TGCAGCGTCGAGGACAGAGATACGCAGTATTTT	CSVEDRDTQYF
TRBV6-1	15	medium-sized	TRBJ2-1	-	TGTGCCAGCAGTGAAGCGGTTCCCAGGGCGGGTGAGCAGTTCTTC	CASSEAVPRAGEQFF
TRBV7-8	14	few	TRBJ2-5	-	TGTGCCAGCAGCTTAGGCAGGATCCAAGAGACCCAGTACTTC	CASSLGRIQETQYF
TRBV6-6	15	-	TRBJ1-6	TRBD1	TGTGCCAGCAGTTACGCGACAGGGACAGATTCACCCCTCCACTTT	CASSYATGTDSPLHF
TRBV2	14	-	TRBJ1-2	-	TGTGCCAGCAGGATCCTAGGCGCTAACTATGGCTACACCTTC	CASRILGANYGYTF
TRBV14	16	many	TRBJ1-1	-	TGTGCCAGCAGCCAACAGACAGCCCTCCTCGGGACTGAAGCTTTCTTT	CASSQQTALLGTEAFF
TRBV4-3	14	-	TRBJ2-3	-	TGCGCCAGCAGCCAAGAAAGGAGCGCAGATACGCAGTATTTT	CASSQERSADTQYF
TRBV7-4	14	-	TRBJ2-1	TRBD2	TGTGCCACCCCTGGGAGGGAGGACTACAATGAGCAGTTCTTC	CATPGREDYNEQFF
TRBV29-1	14	many	TRBJ2-1	TRBD1	TGCAGCGTTGGTGGTGGGACAGGGAAGGATGAGCAGTTCTTC	CSVGGGTGKDEQFF
TRBV6-5	12	few	TRBJ1-1	-	TGTGCCAGCACTTCCCTGGGGACTGAAGCTTTCTTT	CASTSLGTEAFF
TRBV15	16	-	TRBJ2-1	-	TGTGCCACCAGCAGAGCGAAGACTGGAGGCCTGGATGGGCAGTTCTTC	CATSRAKTGGLDGQFF
TRBV12-3/TRBV12-4	15	many	TRBJ2-3	-	TGTGCCAGCAGTTCCCTTCAGGAGATCACAGATACGCAGTATTTT	CASSSLQEITDTQYF
TRBV28	11	few	TRBJ1-2	-	TGTGCCAGTGCCTGGCGGTCCGGCTACACCTTC	CASAWRSGYTF